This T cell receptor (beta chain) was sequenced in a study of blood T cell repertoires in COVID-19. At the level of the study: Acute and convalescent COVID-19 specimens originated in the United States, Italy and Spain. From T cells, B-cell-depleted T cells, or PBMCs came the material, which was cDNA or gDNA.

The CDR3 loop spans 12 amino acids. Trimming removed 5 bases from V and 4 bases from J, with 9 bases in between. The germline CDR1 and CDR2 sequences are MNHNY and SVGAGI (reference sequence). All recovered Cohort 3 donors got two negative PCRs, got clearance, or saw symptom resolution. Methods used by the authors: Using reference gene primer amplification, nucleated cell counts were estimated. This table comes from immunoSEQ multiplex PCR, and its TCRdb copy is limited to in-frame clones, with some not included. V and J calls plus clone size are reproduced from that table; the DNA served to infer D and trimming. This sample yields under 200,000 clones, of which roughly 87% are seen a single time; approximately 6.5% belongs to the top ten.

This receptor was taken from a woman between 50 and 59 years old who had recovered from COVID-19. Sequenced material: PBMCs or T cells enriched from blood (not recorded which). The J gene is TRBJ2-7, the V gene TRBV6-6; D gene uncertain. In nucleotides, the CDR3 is TGTGCCAGCAGTAAAACACGATACGAGCAGTACTTC. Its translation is CASSKTRYEQYF.